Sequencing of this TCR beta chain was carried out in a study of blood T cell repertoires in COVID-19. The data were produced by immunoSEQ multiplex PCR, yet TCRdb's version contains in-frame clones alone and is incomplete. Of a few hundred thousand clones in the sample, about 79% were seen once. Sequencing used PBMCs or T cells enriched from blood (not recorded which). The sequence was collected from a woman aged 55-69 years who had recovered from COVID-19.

The chain's CDR3 is CASSVPGQVDGYTF. The DNA for the CDR3 is TGTGCCAGCAGTGTACCGGGACAGGTGGATGGCTACACCTTC. V gene TRBV25-1 combines with J gene TRBJ1-2; 8 bases fit TRBD1. V lost 4 bases and J lost 6; bases outside the gene matches: 7. Germline CDR1 MGHDK, CDR2 SYGVNS. This CDR3 is built from 14 residues.